Listed below are T cell receptor beta chains from one sample, sequenced in a study of OX40 agonist ivuxolimab in advanced cancers. Assay: immunoSEQ multiplex PCR; the TCRdb copy retains only in-frame clones and omits some. The sample consists of tens of thousands of clones, 70% to 90% of them appearing once. Material: CD4+ or CD8+ T cells sorted from blood, obtained in a trial of the OX40 agonist ivuxolimab. The receptors were gathered from an adult with an advanced solid tumor such as melanoma, head and neck, liver or kidney cancer. Both conserved end residues are part of each CDR3. The D gene is left open where the match is weak. Where a row states a size, it is once, few, many or the class of an expanded clone; other rows omit it.

few,TRBV7-9,.,TRBJ2-5,CASSFVGGAGETQYF,TGTGCCAGCAGCTTCGTAGGAGGGGCTGGAGAGACCCAGTACTTC
.,TRBV18,.,TRBJ2-7,CASSPPPSRALTYEQYF,TGTGCCAGCTCACCACCCCCAAGTCGGGCCCTTACCTACGAGCAGTACTTC
.,TRBV7-6,.,TRBJ1-1,CASTIRGVTTEAFF,TGTGCCAGCACCATAAGGGGGGTTACCACTGAAGCTTTCTTT
.,TRBV18,.,TRBJ1-1,CAGSPQVQFLGDTEAFF,TGTGCCGGCTCACCACAGGTACAGTTTCTGGGGGACACTGAAGCTTTCTTT
.,TRBV2,.,TRBJ2-3,CASGWTRASTDTQYF,TGTGCCAGCGGTTGGACGCGTGCTAGCACAGATACGCAGTATTTT
.,TRBV19,.,TRBJ2-5,CASSIGTGLETQYF,TGTGCCAGTAGTATTGGAACAGGGTTAGAGACCCAGTACTTC
.,TRBV5-1,TRBD1,TRBJ2-2,CASSPGQGPPGELFF,TGCGCCAGCAGCCCTGGACAGGGGCCCCCCGGGGAGCTGTTTTTT
.,TRBV6-1,.,TRBJ2-1,CASRAGTSYNEQFF,TGTGCCAGCAGAGCCGGGACAAGTTACAATGAGCAGTTCTTC
.,TRBV27,.,TRBJ2-7,CASTQGKGRYF,TGTGCCAGCACCCAAGGAAAGGGTCGGTACTTC
.,TRBV7-2,.,TRBJ2-2,CASWVRGSPGELFF,TGTGCCAGCTGGGTTCGAGGCTCGCCCGGGGAGCTGTTTTTT
.,TRBV9,.,TRBJ2-1,CASSDDRSSYNEQFF,TGTGCCAGCAGCGACGACAGGAGCTCCTACAATGAGCAGTTCTTC
.,TRBV4-2,.,TRBJ2-3,CASSQGPGGTDTQYF,TGTGCCAGCAGTCAAGGGCCTGGAGGCACAGATACGCAGTATTTT
.,TRBV5-8,.,TRBJ1-3,CASKILRARNTIYF,TGTGCCAGCAAGATATTACGAGCGCGAAACACCATATATTTT
.,TRBV6-1,.,TRBJ2-1,CASSDGGKSQFF,TGTGCCAGCAGTGATGGGGGTAAATCGCAGTTCTTC
.,TRBV6-6,TRBD1,TRBJ2-7,CASRPGQNYEQYF,TGTGCCAGCCGACCGGGACAGAACTACGAGCAGTACTTC
few,TRBV2,.,TRBJ1-1,CASSELGGNTEAFF,TGTGCCAGCAGTGAACTAGGGGGGAACACTGAAGCTTTCTTT
.,TRBV12-5,.,TRBJ2-2,CASGPPGAGWDGELFF,TGTGCTAGTGGTCCCCCGGGTGCAGGGTGGGACGGGGAGCTGTTTTTT
.,TRBV5-4,TRBD1,TRBJ2-7,CASSLSGGRFHEQYF,TGTGCCAGCAGCTTGTCAGGGGGAAGATTCCACGAGCAGTACTTC
.,TRBV6-1,.,TRBJ1-4,CASSEAAVTTNEKLFF,TGTGCCAGCAGTGAGGCGGCAGTTACAACTAATGAAAAACTGTTTTTT
.,TRBV5-1,.,TRBJ2-3,CASRGTDTQYF,TGCGCCAGCAGAGGCACAGATACGCAGTATTTT
.,TRBV27,.,TRBJ1-3,CASSTPGTEILSGNTIYF,TGTGCCAGCAGTACTCCGGGGACCGAAATCCTCTCTGGAAACACCATATATTTT
once,TRBV18,.,TRBJ2-5,CASSRQAGAPETQYF,TGTGCCAGCTCACGACAAGCCGGGGCCCCAGAGACCCAGTACTTC
.,TRBV11-3,.,TRBJ2-3,CASSFSTDTQYF,TGTGCCAGCAGCTTTAGCACAGATACGCAGTATTTT